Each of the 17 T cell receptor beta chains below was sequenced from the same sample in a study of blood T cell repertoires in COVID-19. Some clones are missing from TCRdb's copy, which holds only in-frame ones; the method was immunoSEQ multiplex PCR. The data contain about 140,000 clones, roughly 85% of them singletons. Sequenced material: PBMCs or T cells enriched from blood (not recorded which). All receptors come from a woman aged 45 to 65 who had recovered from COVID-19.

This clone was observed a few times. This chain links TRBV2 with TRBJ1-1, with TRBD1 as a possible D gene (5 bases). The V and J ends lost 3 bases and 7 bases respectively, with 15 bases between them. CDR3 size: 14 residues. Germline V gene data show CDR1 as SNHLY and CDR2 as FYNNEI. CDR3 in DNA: TGTGCCAGCAGTGATGCAGGCTATAGGGGTGAAGCTTTCTTT. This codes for CASSDAGYRGEAFF.

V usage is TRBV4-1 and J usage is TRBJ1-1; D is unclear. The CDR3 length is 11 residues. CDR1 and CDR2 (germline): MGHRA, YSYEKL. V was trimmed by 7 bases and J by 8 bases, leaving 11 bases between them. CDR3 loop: CASTDGREAFF. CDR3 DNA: TGCGCCAGCACCGATGGCAGAGAAGCTTTCTTT.

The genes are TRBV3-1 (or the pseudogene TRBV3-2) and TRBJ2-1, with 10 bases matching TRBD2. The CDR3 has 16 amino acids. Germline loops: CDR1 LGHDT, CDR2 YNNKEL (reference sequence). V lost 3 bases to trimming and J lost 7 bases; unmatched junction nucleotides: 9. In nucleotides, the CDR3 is TGTGCCAGCAGCCAGCAAGCGGGGGGGCCCAGGAATGAGCAGTTCTTC. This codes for CASSQQAGGPRNEQFF.

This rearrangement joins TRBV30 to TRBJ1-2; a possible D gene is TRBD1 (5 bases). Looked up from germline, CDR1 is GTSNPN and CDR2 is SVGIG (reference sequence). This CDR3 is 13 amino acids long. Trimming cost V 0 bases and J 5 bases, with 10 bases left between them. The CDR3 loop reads CAWSVGQGYGYTF. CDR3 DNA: TGTGCCTGGAGTGTAGGTCAGGGATATGGCTACACCTTC. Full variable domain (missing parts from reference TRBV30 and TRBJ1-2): SQTIHQWPATLVQPVGSPLSLECTVEGTSNPNLYWYRQAAGRGLQLLFYSVGIGQISSEVPQNLSASRPQDRQFILSSKKLLLSDSGFYLCAWSVGQGYGYTFGSGTRLTVV.

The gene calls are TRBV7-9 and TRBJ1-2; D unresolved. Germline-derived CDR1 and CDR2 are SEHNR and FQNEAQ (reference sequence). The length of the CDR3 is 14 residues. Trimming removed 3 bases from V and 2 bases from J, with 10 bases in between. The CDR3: CASSFPGRNYGYTF. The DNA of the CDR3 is TGTGCCAGCAGCTTCCCGGGGAGGAACTATGGCTACACCTTC.

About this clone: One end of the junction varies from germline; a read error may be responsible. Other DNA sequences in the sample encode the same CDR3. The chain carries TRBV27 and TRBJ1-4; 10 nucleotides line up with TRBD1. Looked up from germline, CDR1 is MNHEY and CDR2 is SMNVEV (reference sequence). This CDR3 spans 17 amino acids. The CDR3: CASSVTGTGVGDEKLFF. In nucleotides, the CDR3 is TGTGCCAGCAGTGTCACCGGGACAGGGGTCGGTGATGAAAAGCTGTTTTTT.

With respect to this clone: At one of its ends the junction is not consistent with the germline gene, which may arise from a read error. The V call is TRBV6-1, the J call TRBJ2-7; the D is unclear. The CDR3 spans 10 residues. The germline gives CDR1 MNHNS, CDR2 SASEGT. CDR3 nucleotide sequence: TGTGCCAGCAGTGAGTACGGGCAGTACTTC. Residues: CASSEYGQYF.

As DNA, the CDR3 is TGCGCCAGCAGCCCCTCAGTCCCAGGGCCTGAAGCTTTCTTT. Its protein product is CASSPSVPGPEAFF. J is TRBJ1-1 and V is TRBV4-1; tentatively, D is TRBD1 (5 bases). The CDR3 runs 14 residues. The ends were cut back, 4 bases at V and 6 bases at J, with 15 bases in the middle. Germline V gene sequence: CDR1 MGHRA, CDR2 YSYEKL.

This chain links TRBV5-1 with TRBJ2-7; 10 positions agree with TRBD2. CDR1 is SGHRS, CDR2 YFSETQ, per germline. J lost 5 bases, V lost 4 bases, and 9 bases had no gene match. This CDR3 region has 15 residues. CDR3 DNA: TGCGCCAGCAGCCCCCCTAGCGGGAGAAGGAACGAGCAGTACTTC. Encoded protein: CASSPPSGRRNEQYF.

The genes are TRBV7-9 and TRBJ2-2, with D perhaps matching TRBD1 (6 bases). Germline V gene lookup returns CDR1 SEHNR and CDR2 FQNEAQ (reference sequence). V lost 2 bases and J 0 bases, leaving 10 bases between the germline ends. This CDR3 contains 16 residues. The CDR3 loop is CASSLLRDTNTGELFF. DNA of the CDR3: TGTGCCAGCAGCTTACTCCGGGACACGAACACCGGGGAGCTGTTTTTT. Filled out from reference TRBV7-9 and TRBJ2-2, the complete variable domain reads DTGVSQNPRHKITKRGQNVTFRCDPISEHNRLYWYRQTLGQGPEFLTYFQNEAQLEKSRLLSDRFSAERPKGSFSTLEIQRTEQGDSAMYLCASSLLRDTNTGELFFGEGSRLTVL.

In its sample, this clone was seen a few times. CDR3 sequence: CASSRGLAVGVETQYF. The CDR3 coding sequence is TGTGCCAGCAGCCGTGGACTAGCGGTAGGAGTGGAGACCCAGTACTTC. The chain is built from TRBV7-8 and TRBJ2-5; 10 positions agree with TRBD2. V lost 5 bases and J lost 5; bases outside the gene matches: 11. Germline CDR1 reads SGHVS; CDR2 reads FQNEAQ. The CDR3 has 16 residues.

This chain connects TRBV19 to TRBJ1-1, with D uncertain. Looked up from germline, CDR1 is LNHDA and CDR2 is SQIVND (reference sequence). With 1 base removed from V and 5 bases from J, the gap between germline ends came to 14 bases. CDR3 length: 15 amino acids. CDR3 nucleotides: TGTGCCAGTAGTATAGGAAAGAGGGCAATGACTGAAGCTTTCTTT. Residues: CASSIGKRAMTEAFF.

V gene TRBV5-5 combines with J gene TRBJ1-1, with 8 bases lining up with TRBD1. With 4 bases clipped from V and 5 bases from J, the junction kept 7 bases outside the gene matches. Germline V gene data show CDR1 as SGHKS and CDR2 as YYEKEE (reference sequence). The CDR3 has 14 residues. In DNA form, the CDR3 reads TGTGCCAGCAGCCGTCAGGGGGCGCCTACTGAAGCTTTCTTT. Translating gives CASSRQGAPTEAFF.

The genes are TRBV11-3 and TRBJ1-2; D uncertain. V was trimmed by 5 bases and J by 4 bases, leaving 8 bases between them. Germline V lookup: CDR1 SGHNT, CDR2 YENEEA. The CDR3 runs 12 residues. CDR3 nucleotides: TGTGCCAGCAGCGAGGATAGCTATGGCTACACCTTC. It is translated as CASSEDSYGYTF.

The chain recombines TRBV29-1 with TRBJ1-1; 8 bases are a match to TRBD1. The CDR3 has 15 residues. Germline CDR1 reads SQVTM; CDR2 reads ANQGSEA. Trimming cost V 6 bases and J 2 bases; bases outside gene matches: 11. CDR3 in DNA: TGCAGCGTGAGAGGACAGGGAGGCGGCAACACTGAAGCTTTCTTT. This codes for CSVRGQGGGNTEAFF.

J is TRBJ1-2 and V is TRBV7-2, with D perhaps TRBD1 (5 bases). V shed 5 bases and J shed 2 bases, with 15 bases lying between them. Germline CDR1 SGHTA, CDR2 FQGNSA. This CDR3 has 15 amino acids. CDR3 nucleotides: TGTGCCAGCAGCGGCTGGACACCTATCAACTATGGCTACACCTTC. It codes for CASSGWTPINYGYTF.

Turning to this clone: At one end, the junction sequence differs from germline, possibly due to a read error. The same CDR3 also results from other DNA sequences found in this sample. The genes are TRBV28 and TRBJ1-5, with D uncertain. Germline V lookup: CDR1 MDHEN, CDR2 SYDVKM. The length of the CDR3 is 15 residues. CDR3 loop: CASSSLTGGLQPQHF. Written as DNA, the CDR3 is TGTGCCAGCAGTTCCTTGACTGGAGGCCTTCAGCCTCAGCATTTT.